These 3 T cell receptor beta chains originate from one sample sequenced in a study of blood T cell repertoires in COVID-19. Method: immunoSEQ multiplex PCR; TCRdb's copy keeps in-frame clones and lacks some. The sample consists of some 170,000 clones, 90% of them appearing once. The sequencing input was peripheral blood. These receptors were obtained from a man between 60 and 75 years old with active or convalescent COVID-19.

The genes are TRBV29-1 and TRBJ1-1; perhaps TRBD1 as D (6 bases). The ends were cut back, 5 bases at V and 8 bases at J, with 15 bases in the middle. Germline assignment: CDR1 SQVTM and CDR2 ANQGSEA. This CDR3 is built from 12 residues. Here the CDR3 DNA reads TGCAGCGTTAACCGGGACATCTCCGAAGCTTTCTTT. Its protein product is CSVNRDISEAFF.

The chain is built from TRBV7-8 and TRBJ2-3; 13 bases match TRBD2. The CDR3 totals 16 residues. Germline CDR1 is SGHVS and CDR2 is FQNEAQ. V was pared by 5 bases and J by 1 base, with 3 bases of the junction left unmatched. This CDR3 is CASSTGTSGGTDTQYF. CDR3 nucleotides: TGTGCCAGCAGCACTGGGACTAGCGGGGGCACAGATACGCAGTATTTT.

The table lists this clone with a count of one. This chain uses TRBV5-1 with TRBJ2-1; 8 bases align to TRBD1. Germline CDR1 SGHRS, CDR2 YFSETQ. After removal of 4 bases from V and 8 bases from J, the junction contained 14 bases not matched to a gene. This CDR3 is 16 amino acids long. CDR3 loop: CASSPFGQGFGDEQFF. DNA of the CDR3: TGCGCCAGCAGCCCGTTCGGACAGGGTTTTGGAGATGAGCAGTTCTTC.